Presented here are 7 T cell receptor beta chains from one specimen sequenced in a study of identical twins' blood T cells. In TCRdb, the 5' RACE reads were re-called with MiXCR into one record per CDR3 protein. The sample holds roughly 340,000 distinct CDR3 sequences, roughly 30% seen once. Sequenced: PBMCs. These receptor sequences come from a woman between 18 and 55 years old in good health.

As regards this clonotype: With a much larger clone just one base away, this may be a read error. The rearrangement joins TRBV5-1 to TRBJ2-3; no firm D call. This CDR3 is built from 15 residues. CDR1 and CDR2 (germline): SGHRS, YFSETQ. CDR3 DNA: TGCGTCAGCAGCTTGAACCCAGCTAGCACAGATACGCAGTATTTT. Protein: CVSSLNPASTDTQYF.

This sequence joins TRBV5-1 and TRBJ1-1; D is unresolved. CDR3 length equals 14 residues. V was pared by 3 bases and J by 1 base, with 10 bases between. Germline V CDR1 and CDR2: SGHRS, YFSETQ. CDR3 DNA sequence: TGCGCCAGCAGCTACATGGTGGAGAACACTGAAGCTTTCTTT. Translating gives CASSYMVENTEAFF.

This clonotype was picked up many times. The chain recombines TRBV20-1 with TRBJ2-5; 9 nucleotides align to TRBD2. The V gene end was trimmed by 0 bases and the J gene end by 5 bases; junction bases not matched to a gene: 13. In germline, CDR1 is DFQATT, CDR2 SNEGSKA (reference sequence). The CDR3 has 17 amino acids. The DNA of the CDR3 is TGCAGTGCTAGAGATTTCCACAGGACTAGCGATTGGGAGACCCAGTACTTC. The encoded protein is CSARDFHRTSDWETQYF.

This clonotype was found many times. The J gene is TRBJ2-1, the V gene TRBV5-6; D gene unclear. V lost 1 base, J lost 5 bases, and 7 bases lay in between. Germline-derived CDR1 and CDR2 are SGHDT and YYEEEE. CDR3 size: 13 residues. CDR3 residues: CASSLFHDNEQFF. The CDR3 region has the DNA TGTGCCAGCAGCTTGTTTCACGACAATGAGCAGTTCTTC.

In regard to this clonotype: One end of the junction varies from germline; a read error may be responsible. The chain joins TRBV5-1 to TRBJ1-1; D is undetermined. The CDR3 covers 15 residues. Germline V CDR1 and CDR2: SGHRS, YFSETQ. The CDR3 region has the DNA TGCGCCAGCAGCGCTCTTGGCCTGGGGAACACTGAGGCTTTCTTT. Its protein is CASSALGLGNTEAFF. The full variable domain, its missing parts supplied by reference TRBV5-1 and TRBJ1-1, is KAGVTQTPRYLIKTRGQQVTLSCSPISGHRSVSWYQQTPGQGLQFLFEYFSETQRNKGNFPGRFSGRQFSNSRSEMNVSTLELGDSALYLCASSALGLGNTEAFFGQGTRLTVV.

This clonotype was detected ten times or more. This chain links TRBV6-2 or TRBV6-3 with TRBJ2-1; TRBD2 aligns across 7 bases. The junction had 6 bases not matched to a gene; V was cut back by 6 bases and J by 4 bases. This CDR3 region has 14 residues. Germline-derived CDR1 and CDR2 are MNHEY and SVGEGT. CDR3 DNA sequence: TGTGCCAGCAGCGTAGCGGGTCCGTACAATGAGCAGTTCTTC. Translating it yields CASSVAGPYNEQFF.

Concerning this clonotype: A much more abundant neighbour one base away suggests this may be a read error. The J gene is TRBJ2-3, the V gene TRBV6-5; possibly TRBD1 for D (6 bases). Germline values: CDR1 MNHEY, CDR2 SVGAGI. The CDR3 is 14 amino acids. Deletions cut 7 bases from V and 6 bases from J, with 17 bases between. As DNA, the CDR3 is TGTGCCAGCACTTGGGGGCTAATATCGGATACGCAGTATTTT. This translates into CASTWGLISDTQYF.